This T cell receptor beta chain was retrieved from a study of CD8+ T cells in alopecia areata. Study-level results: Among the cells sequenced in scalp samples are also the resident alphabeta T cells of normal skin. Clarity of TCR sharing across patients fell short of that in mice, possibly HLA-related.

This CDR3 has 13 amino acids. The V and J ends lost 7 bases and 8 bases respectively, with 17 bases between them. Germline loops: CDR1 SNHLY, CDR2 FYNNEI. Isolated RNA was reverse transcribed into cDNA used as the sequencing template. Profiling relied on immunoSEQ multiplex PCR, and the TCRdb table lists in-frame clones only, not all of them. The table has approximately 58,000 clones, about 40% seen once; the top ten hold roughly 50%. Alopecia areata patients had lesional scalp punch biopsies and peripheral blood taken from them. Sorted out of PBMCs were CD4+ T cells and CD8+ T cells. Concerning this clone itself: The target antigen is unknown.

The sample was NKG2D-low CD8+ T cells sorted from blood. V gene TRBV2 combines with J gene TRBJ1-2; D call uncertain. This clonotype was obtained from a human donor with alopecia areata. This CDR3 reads CASTGEVLKGYTF. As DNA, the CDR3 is TGTGCCAGCACGGGTGAGGTTCTTAAAGGCTACACCTTC.